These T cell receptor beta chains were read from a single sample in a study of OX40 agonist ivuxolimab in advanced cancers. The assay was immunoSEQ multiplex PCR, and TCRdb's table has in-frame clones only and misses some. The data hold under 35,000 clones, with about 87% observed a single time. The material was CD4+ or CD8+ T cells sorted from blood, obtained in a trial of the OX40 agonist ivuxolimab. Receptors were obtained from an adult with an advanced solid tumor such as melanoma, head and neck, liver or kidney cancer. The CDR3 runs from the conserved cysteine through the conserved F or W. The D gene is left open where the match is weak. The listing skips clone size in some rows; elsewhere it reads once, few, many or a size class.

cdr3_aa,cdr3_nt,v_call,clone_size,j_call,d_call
CSVGNNEQFF,TGCAGCGTTGGAAACAATGAGCAGTTCTTC,TRBV29-1,-,TRBJ2-1,-
CASSLGQAGGEQFF,TGTGCCAGCAGCTTAGGACAAGCAGGGGGTGAGCAGTTCTTC,TRBV11-2,-,TRBJ2-1,TRBD1
CSVGTPNSDNEQFF,TGCAGCGTAGGGACACCGAATAGTGACAATGAGCAGTTCTTC,TRBV29-1,-,TRBJ2-1,-
CASSPGEYGYTF,TGTGCCAGCAGCCCCGGGGAATATGGCTACACCTTC,TRBV5-4,few,TRBJ1-2,-
CASSRSGTTYEQYF,TGTGCCAGCAGCCGTAGCGGGACTACCTACGAGCAGTACTTC,TRBV7-9,-,TRBJ2-7,TRBD2
CASSLGRLAQETQYF,TGTGCCAGCAGCTTGGGGCGACTAGCGCAAGAGACCCAGTACTTC,TRBV11-2,-,TRBJ2-5,TRBD2
CASSKFYDRSYGYTF,TGTGCCAGCAGCAAATTCTATGACCGCTCCTATGGCTACACCTTC,TRBV5-8,-,TRBJ1-2,-
CASSRQGSNQPQHF,TGTGCCAGTTCCCGACAGGGATCCAATCAGCCCCAGCATTTT,TRBV21-1,few,TRBJ1-5,-
CASSAGTGDEQYF,TGTGCCAGCAGCGCCGGGACAGGTGACGAGCAGTACTTC,TRBV9,-,TRBJ2-7,TRBD1
CASSPGQGLIQPQHF,TGTGCCAGCTCACCGGGACAGGGGTTAATTCAGCCCCAGCATTTT,TRBV18,-,TRBJ1-5,TRBD1
CASSIIGGGTYNEQFF,TGTGCCAGTAGTATCATAGGAGGCGGAACCTACAATGAGCAGTTCTTC,TRBV19,-,TRBJ2-1,-
CASSQWDRGSGEQFF,TGTGCCAGCAGCCAGTGGGACAGGGGGTCCGGTGAGCAGTTCTTC,TRBV14,-,TRBJ2-1,TRBD1